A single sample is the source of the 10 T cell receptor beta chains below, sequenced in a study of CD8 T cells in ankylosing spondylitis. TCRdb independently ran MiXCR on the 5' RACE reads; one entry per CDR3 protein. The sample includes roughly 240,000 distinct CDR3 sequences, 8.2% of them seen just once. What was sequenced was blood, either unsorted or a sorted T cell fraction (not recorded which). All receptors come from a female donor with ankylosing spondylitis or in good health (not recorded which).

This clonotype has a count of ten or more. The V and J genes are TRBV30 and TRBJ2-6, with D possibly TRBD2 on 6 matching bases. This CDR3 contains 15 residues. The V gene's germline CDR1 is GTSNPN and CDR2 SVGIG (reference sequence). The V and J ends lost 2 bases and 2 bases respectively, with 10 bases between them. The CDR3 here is CAWSLGGTGANVLTF. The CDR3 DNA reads TGTGCCTGGAGTTTGGGGGGAACTGGGGCCAACGTCCTGACTTTC.

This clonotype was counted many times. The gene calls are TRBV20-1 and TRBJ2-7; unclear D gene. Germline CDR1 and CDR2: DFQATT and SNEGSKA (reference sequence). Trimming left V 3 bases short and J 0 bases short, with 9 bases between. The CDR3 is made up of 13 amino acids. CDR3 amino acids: CSARAESSYEQYF. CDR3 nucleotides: TGCAGTGCTAGGGCGGAGAGCTCCTACGAGCAGTACTTC.

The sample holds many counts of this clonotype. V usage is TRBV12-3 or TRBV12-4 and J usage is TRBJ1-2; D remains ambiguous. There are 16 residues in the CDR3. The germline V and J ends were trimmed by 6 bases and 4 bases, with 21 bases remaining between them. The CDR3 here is CASSHVKGGPLYGYTF. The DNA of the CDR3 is TGTGCCAGCAGCCATGTTAAGGGCGGCCCCCTCTATGGCTACACCTTC.

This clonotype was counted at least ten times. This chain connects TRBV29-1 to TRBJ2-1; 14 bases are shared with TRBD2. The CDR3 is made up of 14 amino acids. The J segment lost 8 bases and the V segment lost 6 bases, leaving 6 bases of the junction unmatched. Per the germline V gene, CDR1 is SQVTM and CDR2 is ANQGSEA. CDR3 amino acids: CSVEGLAGEDEQFF. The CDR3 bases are TGCAGCGTGGAGGGACTAGCGGGAGAAGATGAGCAGTTCTTC.

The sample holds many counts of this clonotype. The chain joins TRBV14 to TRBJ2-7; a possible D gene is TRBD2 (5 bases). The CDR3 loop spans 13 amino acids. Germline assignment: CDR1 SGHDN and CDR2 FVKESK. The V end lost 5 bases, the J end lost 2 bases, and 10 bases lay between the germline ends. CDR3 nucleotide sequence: TGTGCCAGCAGCTCACTAGGAGCCTACGAGCAGTACTTC. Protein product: CASSSLGAYEQYF.

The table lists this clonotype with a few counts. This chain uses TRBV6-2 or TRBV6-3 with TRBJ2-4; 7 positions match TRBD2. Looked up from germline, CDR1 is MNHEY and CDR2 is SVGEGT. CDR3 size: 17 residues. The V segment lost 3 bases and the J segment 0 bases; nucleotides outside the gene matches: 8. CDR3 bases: TGTGCCAGCAGTTATGCCAGCGGGACCCTAGCCAAAAACATTCAGTACTTC. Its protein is CASSYASGTLAKNIQYF.

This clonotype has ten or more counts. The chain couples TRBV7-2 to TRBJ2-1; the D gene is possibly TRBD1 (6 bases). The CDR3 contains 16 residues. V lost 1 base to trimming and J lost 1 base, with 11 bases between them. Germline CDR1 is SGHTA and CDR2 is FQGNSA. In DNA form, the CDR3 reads TGTGCCAGCAGCTTAGGTAGGGGGTGGTCCTACAATGAGCAGTTCTTC. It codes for CASSLGRGWSYNEQFF.

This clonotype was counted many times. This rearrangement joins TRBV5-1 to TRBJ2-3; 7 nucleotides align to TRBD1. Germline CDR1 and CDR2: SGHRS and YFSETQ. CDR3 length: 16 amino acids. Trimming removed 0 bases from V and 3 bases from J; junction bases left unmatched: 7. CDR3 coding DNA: TGCGCCAGCAGCTTGGAGGACAGGTCATTGACAGATACGCAGTATTTT. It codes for CASSLEDRSLTDTQYF.

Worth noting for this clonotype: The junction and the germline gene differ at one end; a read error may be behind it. As DNA, the CDR3 is TGTGCCAGCAGCTTCGCTCGGGGGACAGATAAGCAGTATTTT. This encodes CASSFARGTDKQYF. The J gene is TRBJ2-3, the V gene TRBV7-9; tentative D call: TRBD1 (7 bases). Germline CDR1 SEHNR, CDR2 FQNEAQ (reference sequence). CDR3 length: 14 residues.

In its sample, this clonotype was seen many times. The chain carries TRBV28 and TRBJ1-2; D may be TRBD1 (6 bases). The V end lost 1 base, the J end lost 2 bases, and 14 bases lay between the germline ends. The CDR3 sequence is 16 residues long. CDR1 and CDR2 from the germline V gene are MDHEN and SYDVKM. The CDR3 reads CASSLFTGSPNYGYTF. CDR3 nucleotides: TGTGCCAGCAGTTTATTCACAGGGTCTCCAAACTATGGCTACACCTTC.